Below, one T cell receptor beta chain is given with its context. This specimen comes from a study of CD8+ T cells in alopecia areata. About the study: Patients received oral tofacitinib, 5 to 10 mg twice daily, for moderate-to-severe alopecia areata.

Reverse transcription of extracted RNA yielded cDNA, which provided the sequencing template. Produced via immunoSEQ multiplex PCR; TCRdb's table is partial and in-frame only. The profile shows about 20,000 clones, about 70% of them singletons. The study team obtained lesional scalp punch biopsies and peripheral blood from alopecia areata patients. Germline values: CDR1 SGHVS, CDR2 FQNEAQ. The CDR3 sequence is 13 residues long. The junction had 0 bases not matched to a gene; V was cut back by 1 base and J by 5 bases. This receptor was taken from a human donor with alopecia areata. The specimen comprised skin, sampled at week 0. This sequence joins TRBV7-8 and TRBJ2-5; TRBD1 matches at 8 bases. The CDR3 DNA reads TGTGCCAGCAGCTTAGGGACAGGGGAGACCCAGTACTTC. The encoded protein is CASSLGTGETQYF.